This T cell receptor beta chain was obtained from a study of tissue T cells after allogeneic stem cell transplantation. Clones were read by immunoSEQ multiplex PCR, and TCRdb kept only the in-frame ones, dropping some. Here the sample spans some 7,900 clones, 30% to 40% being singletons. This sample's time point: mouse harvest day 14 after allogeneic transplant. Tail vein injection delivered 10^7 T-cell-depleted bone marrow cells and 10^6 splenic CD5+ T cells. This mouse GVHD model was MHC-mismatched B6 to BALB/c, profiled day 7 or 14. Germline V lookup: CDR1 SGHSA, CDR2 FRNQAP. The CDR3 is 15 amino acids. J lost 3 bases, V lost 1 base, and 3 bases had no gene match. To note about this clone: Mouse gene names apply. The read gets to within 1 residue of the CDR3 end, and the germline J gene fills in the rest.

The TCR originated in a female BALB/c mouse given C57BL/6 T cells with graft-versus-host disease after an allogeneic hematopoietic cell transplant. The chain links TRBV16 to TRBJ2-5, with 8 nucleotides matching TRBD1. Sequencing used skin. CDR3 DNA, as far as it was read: TGTGCAAGCAGCTTAGTCAGGGGGCGACAAGACACCCAGTAC. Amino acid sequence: CASSLVRGRQDTQY. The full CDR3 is CASSLVRGRQDTQYF.